The 26 T cell receptor beta chains listed next were all sequenced from one sample in a study of T cell responses to AZD1222 COVID-19 vaccine. Sequencing used immunoSEQ multiplex PCR; TCRdb keeps in-frame clones, though not all of them. The sample lists 95,000 to 150,000 clones, 75% to 95% seen once, with just over 7% in the top ten. The sample in question was peripheral blood, obtained on day 0 of AZD1222 vaccination. These receptors were collected from an adult in good health.

V gene TRBV11-2 combines with J gene TRBJ2-7, with 7 bases that match TRBD1. The CDR3 consists of 14 residues. Germline CDR1 reads SGHAT; CDR2 reads FQNNGV. V dropped 3 bases and J dropped 6; count of bases not matched to a gene: 8. The CDR3 DNA reads as TGTGCCAGCAGCTTCGCAAGTACAGGGGCCGAGCAGTACTTC. Its protein product is CASSFASTGAEQYF.

As regards this clone: The identical CDR3 is also encoded by other nucleotide sequences in the sample. The V gene is TRBV6-5, the J gene TRBJ1-6; TRBD1 matches 9 bases. With 3 bases clipped from V and 10 bases from J, the junction kept 7 bases outside the gene matches. CDR3 length: 15 residues. Germline-derived CDR1 and CDR2 are MNHEY and SVGAGI. The CDR3 DNA reads TGTGCCAGCAGTTATTCCCGGACAGGGGACTCACCCCTCCACTTT. Protein sequence: CASSYSRTGDSPLHF.

This chain links TRBV2 with TRBJ1-5; tentative D call: TRBD1 (6 bases). Germline values: CDR1 SNHLY, CDR2 FYNNEI. Between the trimmed V and J ends, which lost 7 bases and 5 bases, there was a span of 12 bases. The CDR3 spans 13 residues. CDR3 loop: CASTRGGHQPQHF. CDR3 coding DNA: TGTGCCAGCACCAGGGGTGGTCATCAGCCCCAGCATTTT. Looking up the rest from reference TRBV2 and TRBJ1-5 gives the full variable domain: EPEVTQTPSHQVTQMGQEVILRCVPISNHLYFYWYRQILGQKVEFLVSFYNNEISEKSEIFDDQFSVERPDGSNFTLKIRSTKLEDSAMYFCASTRGGHQPQHFGDGTRLSIL.

The chain has TRBV5-1 and TRBJ1-1; D uncertain. V lost 2 bases and J lost 7, with 9 bases in between. Germline V gene lookup returns CDR1 SGHRS and CDR2 YFSETQ. This CDR3 region has 12 residues. CDR3 region: CASSFLGSEAFF. CDR3 nucleotide sequence: TGCGCCAGCAGCTTCTTGGGAAGTGAAGCTTTCTTT.

The chain has TRBV4-3 and TRBJ2-7; D possibly corresponds to TRBD2 (5 bases). The CDR3 totals 12 residues. Germline V CDR1 and CDR2: LGHNA, YSLEER. V lost 3 bases, J lost 6 bases, and 9 bases lay in between. Here the CDR3 DNA reads TGCGCCAGCAGCCAGAACAGCGGCGAGCAGTACTTC. Translated: CASSQNSGEQYF.

V usage is TRBV21-1 and J usage is TRBJ2-5; the table gives TRBD2 as D, unverified against the DNA. TRBV21-1 is marked as a pseudogene. The CDR3 is 14 amino acids. CDR3 sequence (DNA): TGTGCCAGCAGCAGAGGGCCGTACCAAGAGACCCAGTACTTC. It encodes CASSRGPYQETQYF.

The chain is built from TRBV12-5 and TRBJ1-1; possibly TRBD1 for D (6 bases). V lost 0 bases to trimming and J lost 3 bases, with 17 bases between them. CDR1 is LGHNT, CDR2 FRNRAP, per germline. The CDR3 spans 17 residues. CDR3 nucleotides: TGTGCTAGTGGTTTGGTACAGGGCAGACCCTTAGACACTGAAGCTTTCTTT. This gives the protein CASGLVQGRPLDTEAFF.

The rearrangement uses TRBV19 and TRBJ1-4; perhaps TRBD1 as D (6 bases). The CDR3 covers 15 residues. Trimming removed 3 bases at V and 7 bases at J, with 15 bases between. From germline, CDR1 is LNHDA and CDR2 SQIVND (reference sequence). CDR3 sequence reads: CASSITGAPGEKLFF. The CDR3 bases are TGTGCCAGTAGTATCACGGGGGCGCCTGGTGAAAAACTGTTTTTT.

This clone was counted a few times. The chain links TRBV3-1 (or the pseudogene TRBV3-2) to TRBJ2-7, with 8 bases matching TRBD2. With 5 bases clipped from V and 1 base from J, the junction kept 4 bases outside the gene matches. Per germline, CDR1 LGHDT and CDR2 YNNKEL (reference sequence). The CDR3 runs to 14 residues. The CDR3 region is CASSTGTRSYEQYF. CDR3 DNA: TGTGCCAGCAGCACCGGGACTAGGTCCTACGAGCAGTACTTC.

DNA for the CDR3: TGCAGCGTCGGGGGCGAAGTTTCTAGGTCCTACAATGAGCAGTTCTTC. Its translation: CSVGGEVSRSYNEQFF. The chain employs TRBV29-1 and TRBJ2-1, with D tentatively TRBD1 or TRBD2 (6 bases each). The CDR3 contains 16 residues. V dropped 6 bases and J dropped 1 base, with 19 bases sitting between them. Germline CDR1 and CDR2: SQVTM and ANQGSEA.

The chain links TRBV11-2 to TRBJ1-1, with D tentatively TRBD1 (5 bases). The V and J ends lost 5 bases and 3 bases respectively, with 19 bases between them. Per the germline V gene, CDR1 is SGHAT and CDR2 is FQNNGV. CDR3 size: 16 residues. The CDR3 sequence: CASSPEGALGYTEAFF. DNA for the CDR3: TGTGCCAGCAGCCCGGAAGGGGCCCTCGGGTACACTGAAGCTTTCTTT.

The J gene is TRBJ2-7, the V gene TRBV24-1; 10 bases match TRBD1. This CDR3 has 16 residues. The V gene's germline CDR1 is KGHDR and CDR2 SFDVKD. Unmatched junction bases numbered 3, after V lost 2 bases and J lost 0 bases. CDR3 DNA: TGTGCCACCAGTGATTCGGGGACAGGGGACTCCTACGAGCAGTACTTC. The encoded protein is CATSDSGTGDSYEQYF.

The chain couples TRBV29-1 to TRBJ1-4, with D tentatively TRBD1 (6 bases). CDR1 is SQVTM and CDR2 is ANQGSEA in the germline V gene. This CDR3 contains 13 residues. V shed 7 bases and J shed 7 bases, with 16 bases lying between them. The CDR3 DNA reads TGCAGCGCTAACGGGGGCGAGGGTGAAAAACTGTTTTTT. This gives the protein CSANGGEGEKLFF.

DNA of the CDR3: TGTGCCAGTAGTATAGATCTATGGAGGAAGTATAGCAATCAGCCCCAGCATTTT. It specifies CASSIDLWRKYSNQPQHF. The chain joins TRBV19 to TRBJ1-5, with unresolved D. The CDR3 loop spans 18 amino acids. Trimming pared 0 bases from V and 0 bases from J, leaving 15 bases between. Germline V CDR1 and CDR2: LNHDA, SQIVND (reference sequence).

This chain links TRBV11-2 with TRBJ2-7; no clear D gene. Germline assignment: CDR1 SGHAT and CDR2 FQNNGV. CDR3 length equals 14 residues. Trimming stripped 5 bases from V and 1 base from J, with 12 bases between. This CDR3 is CASSRRHGSYEQYF. The DNA for the CDR3 is TGTGCCAGCAGCCGCCGACACGGGTCCTACGAGCAGTACTTC. The whole variable domain, remainder taken from reference TRBV11-2 and TRBJ2-7, is EAGVAQSPRYKIIEKRQSVAFWCNPISGHATLYWYQQILGQGPKLLIQFQNNGVVDDSQLPKDRFSAERLKGVDSTLKIQPAKLEDSAVYLCASSRRHGSYEQYFGPGTRLTVT.

The gene calls are TRBV7-8 and TRBJ1-4; the D gene is possibly TRBD1 (6 bases). CDR3 size: 14 residues. Germline V gene sequence: CDR1 SGHVS, CDR2 FQNEAQ. The V end was cut by 5 bases, the J end by 6 bases, with 13 bases between. For the CDR3, the DNA is TGTGCCAGCAGCCTAGGGGGGGAGCATGAAAAACTGTTTTTT. Translated: CASSLGGEHEKLFF.

The chain has TRBV29-1 and TRBJ2-3, with D unresolved. The CDR3 spans 13 residues. Per the germline V gene, CDR1 is SQVTM and CDR2 is ANQGSEA. Trimming cost V 4 bases and J 0 bases, with 8 bases left between them. CDR3 coding DNA: TGCAGCGTTGTCCGAGAGAGCACAGATACGCAGTATTTT. This translates into CSVVRESTDTQYF.

The rearrangement uses TRBV11-3 and TRBJ1-2; no clear D gene. V lost 8 bases and J lost 4, with 26 bases in between. The germline gives CDR1 SGHNT, CDR2 YENEEA. This CDR3 has 17 amino acids. The CDR3, as DNA: TGTGCCAGCGGCCACTCTAGCGGGCACAGCAGCGTCTATGGCTACACCTTC. This encodes CASGHSSGHSSVYGYTF.

This sequence joins TRBV19 and TRBJ1-1; the D gene is possibly TRBD1 (5 bases). Germline lookup yields CDR1 LNHDA and CDR2 SQIVND (reference sequence). CDR3 size: 12 residues. Trimming left V 3 bases short and J 9 bases short, with 11 bases between. Written as DNA, the CDR3 is TGTGCCAGTAGTATGTCCGCGGGACAAGCTTTCTTT. This encodes CASSMSAGQAFF.

V gene TRBV2 combines with J gene TRBJ2-2; D is perhaps TRBD1 or TRBD2 (6 bases each). V lost 10 bases, J lost 4 bases, and 16 bases lay in between. The CDR3 loop spans 14 amino acids. Germline loops: CDR1 SNHLY, CDR2 FYNNEI. CDR3 nucleotides: TGTGCCATCAAGGGGGGCGAGTTCACCGGGGAGCTGTTTTTT. Translated, it gives CAIKGGEFTGELFF.

This clone was recorded only once. J is TRBJ1-1 and V is TRBV19; D remains unclear. This CDR3 spans 13 amino acids. Per the germline V gene, CDR1 is LNHDA and CDR2 is SQIVND (reference sequence). V was clipped by 3 bases and J by 5 bases, with 10 bases between them. CDR3 amino acids: CASSMWQKTEAFF. Here the CDR3 DNA reads TGTGCCAGTAGTATGTGGCAGAAAACTGAAGCTTTCTTT.

The rearrangement joins TRBV5-6 to TRBJ2-1; TRBD1 might be the D (5 bases). Germline lookup yields CDR1 SGHDT and CDR2 YYEEEE. With 1 base removed from V and 12 bases from J, the gap between germline ends came to 14 bases. The CDR3 contains 13 residues. The CDR3 loop is CASSLPRGYGQFF. In DNA, the CDR3 is TGTGCCAGCAGCTTGCCTAGGGGATATGGGCAGTTCTTC.

This chain uses TRBV5-4 with TRBJ2-1; D is possibly TRBD2 (6 bases). The germline gives CDR1 SGHNT, CDR2 YYREEE (reference sequence). This CDR3 spans 14 amino acids. V lost 4 bases and J lost 5, with 13 bases in between. The CDR3 is CASSRESWDNEQFF. The CDR3 DNA reads as TGTGCCAGCAGCCGGGAGAGCTGGGACAATGAGCAGTTCTTC. The whole variable domain, filled in from reference TRBV5-4 and TRBJ2-1, reads ETGVTQSPTHLIKTRGQQVTLRCSSQSGHNTVSWYQQALGQGPQFIFQYYREEENGRGNFPPRFSGLQFPNYSSELNVNALELDDSALYLCASSRESWDNEQFFGPGTRLTVL.

This sequence joins TRBV29-1 and TRBJ2-5; weak D call: TRBD2 (7 bases). The V gene lost 2 bases and the J gene lost 4 bases, with 11 bases spanning the gap. The CDR3 runs 13 residues. In germline, CDR1 is SQVTM, CDR2 ANQGSEA. The CDR3 here is CSVEMAGAETQYF. CDR3 DNA: TGCAGCGTTGAAATGGCGGGGGCAGAGACCCAGTACTTC.

This chain links TRBV29-1 with TRBJ2-6; D is uncertain. The V gene lost 1 base and the J gene lost 4 bases, with 5 bases spanning the gap. The V gene's germline CDR1 is SQVTM and CDR2 ANQGSEA. The CDR3 is 13 amino acids. The CDR3 DNA reads TGCAGCGTTGAAGGGTCCGGGGCCAACGTCCTGACTTTC. This codes for CSVEGSGANVLTF.

V gene TRBV28 combines with J gene TRBJ2-7; 8 bases are a match to TRBD2. The CDR3 contains 15 residues. After removal of 3 bases from V and 0 bases from J, the junction contained 4 bases not matched to a gene. Germline V lookup: CDR1 MDHEN, CDR2 SYDVKM. CDR3: CASSFGGVGSYEQYF. The CDR3 DNA reads TGTGCCAGCAGTTTCGGGGGGGTAGGCTCCTACGAGCAGTACTTC.